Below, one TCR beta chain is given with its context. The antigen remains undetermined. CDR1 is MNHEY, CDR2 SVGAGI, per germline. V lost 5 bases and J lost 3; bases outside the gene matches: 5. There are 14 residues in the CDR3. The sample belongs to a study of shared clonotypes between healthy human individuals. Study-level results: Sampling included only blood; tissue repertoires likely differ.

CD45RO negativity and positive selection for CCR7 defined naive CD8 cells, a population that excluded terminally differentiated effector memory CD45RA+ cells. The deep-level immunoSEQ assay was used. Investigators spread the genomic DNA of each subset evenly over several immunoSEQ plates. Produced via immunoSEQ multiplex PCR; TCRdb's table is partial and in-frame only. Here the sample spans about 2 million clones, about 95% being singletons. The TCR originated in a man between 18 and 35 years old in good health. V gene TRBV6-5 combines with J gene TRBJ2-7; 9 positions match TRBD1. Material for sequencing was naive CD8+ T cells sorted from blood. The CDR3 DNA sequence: TGTGCCAGCAGTGAGACAGGGGGTCTCTACGAGCAGTACTTC. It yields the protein CASSETGGLYEQYF.